The 20 T cell receptor beta chains in this list originate from one sample, sequenced in a study of T cell responses to AZD1222 COVID-19 vaccine. Libraries were prepared by immunoSEQ multiplex PCR; TCRdb keeps only in-frame clonotypes and omits some of them. This sample has roughly 99,000 clones, with roughly 87% found just once. The sequences come from peripheral blood, collected 28 days after the second AZD1222 dose. Receptors were obtained from an adult who received the AZD1222 COVID-19 vaccine.

The V call is TRBV10-3, the J call TRBJ2-7; the match to TRBD2 covers 13 bases. The CDR3 is 14 residues long. V shed 6 bases and J 2 bases; nucleotides not matched to a gene: 1. Germline loops: CDR1 ENHRY, CDR2 SYGVKD. CDR3 sequence reads: CAISGTSGAYEQYF. The DNA for the CDR3 is TGTGCCATCAGCGGGACTAGCGGGGCCTACGAGCAGTACTTC.

The chain combines TRBV12-2 with TRBJ2-1; the listed D gene, TRBD1, was not tested against the DNA. TRBV12-2 is given as a pseudogene. The CDR3 has 15 amino acids. The CDR3 loop reads CASRWSRDTTNEQFF. Here the CDR3 DNA reads TGTGCAAGTCGCTGGTCCCGGGACACAACCAATGAGCAGTTCTTC.

This chain uses TRBV5-1 with TRBJ1-1, with TRBD1 as a possible D gene (5 bases). V gave up 5 bases and J gave up 1 base, with 15 bases separating them. CDR1 is SGHRS, CDR2 YFSETQ, per germline. CDR3 length: 15 amino acids. The CDR3 sequence: CASSNFGGENTEAFF. The DNA for the CDR3 is TGCGCCAGCAGTAATTTCGGGGGGGAGAACACTGAAGCTTTCTTT.

The rearrangement links TRBV24-1 to TRBJ2-1; TRBD2 matches at 10 bases. In germline, CDR1 is KGHDR, CDR2 SFDVKD. Losses at the gene ends were 0 bases for V and 0 bases for J; bases not matched to a gene: 7. The CDR3 has 19 residues. CDR3 DNA: TGTGCCACCAGTGATTTGACTAGCGGGGCCACAAGCTCCTACAATGAGCAGTTCTTC. Translated: CATSDLTSGATSSYNEQFF.

The V gene is TRBV5-1, the J gene TRBJ1-4; D is possibly TRBD1 (6 bases). CDR1 and CDR2 (germline): SGHRS, YFSETQ. Trimming pared 0 bases from V and 13 bases from J, leaving 22 bases between. The CDR3 is 16 amino acids. The CDR3 here is CASSLDRGRRQDGLFF. As DNA, the CDR3 is TGCGCCAGCAGCTTGGATCGGGGGAGGCGACAGGATGGACTGTTTTTT.

The chain combines TRBV6-5 with TRBJ1-2, with D perhaps matching TRBD1 (5 bases). Germline CDR1 MNHEY, CDR2 SVGAGI. CDR3 length equals 14 residues. Trimming pared 3 bases from V and 4 bases from J, leaving 12 bases between. The CDR3 region is CASSYQPGTYGYTF. CDR3 nucleotide sequence: TGTGCCAGCAGTTATCAACCAGGGACCTATGGCTACACCTTC.

To note about this clone: This CDR3 is also generated by other DNA sequences in the sample. The genes are TRBV6-5 and TRBJ1-5, with D perhaps matching TRBD1 (5 bases). The CDR3 has 14 residues. Germline-derived CDR1 and CDR2 are MNHEY and SVGAGI. The V end was cut by 4 bases, the J end by 4 bases, with 11 bases between. The CDR3 nucleotides read TGTGCCAGCAGTTCCTCGGGGGGAAATCAGCCCCAGCATTTT. Amino acids: CASSSSGGNQPQHF.

This clone was recorded a few times. J is TRBJ1-6 and V is TRBV6-5; unclear D gene. The CDR3 consists of 15 residues. V shed 5 bases and J shed 6 bases, with 14 bases lying between them. Germline V gene sequence: CDR1 MNHEY, CDR2 SVGAGI. CDR3 sequence reads: CASSNGRPTNSPLHF. DNA for the CDR3: TGTGCCAGCAGTAACGGCAGACCAACTAATTCACCCCTCCACTTT.

This clone was found once. The chain employs TRBV5-6 and TRBJ1-2; D uncertain. Per the germline V gene, CDR1 is SGHDT and CDR2 is YYEEEE. Trimming took off 4 bases at V and 5 bases at J, with 9 bases between the two ends. This CDR3 comprises 12 residues. The CDR3 reads CASSPRSYGYTF. The CDR3 nucleotides read TGTGCCAGCAGCCCCAGATCTTATGGCTACACCTTC.

The rearrangement joins TRBV28 to TRBJ1-6; D is uncertain. CDR3 length: 15 residues. The V gene lost 6 bases and the J gene lost 4 bases, with 13 bases spanning the gap. CDR1 and CDR2 (germline): MDHEN, SYDVKM. The CDR3, as DNA: TGTGCCAGCAGCCCCTTGACGCGATATAATTCACCCCTCCACTTT. Its translation is CASSPLTRYNSPLHF.

This clone was detected a few times. V is TRBV30 and J is TRBJ1-1; a possible D gene is TRBD1 (5 bases). Germline V lookup: CDR1 GTSNPN, CDR2 SVGIG (reference sequence). CDR3 length equals 17 residues. V lost 0 bases to trimming and J lost 0 bases, with 17 bases between them. CDR3 amino acids: CAWSVRDAGWVNTEAFF. Here the CDR3 DNA reads TGTGCCTGGAGTGTACGGGACGCAGGTTGGGTGAACACTGAAGCTTTCTTT.

The table lists this clone with a few counts. The rearrangement uses TRBV19 and TRBJ1-3; 7 bases agree with TRBD1. Germline CDR1 is LNHDA and CDR2 is SQIVND (reference sequence). V was pared by 6 bases and J by 0 bases, with 5 bases of the junction left unmatched. The CDR3 runs to 15 residues. The CDR3 DNA reads as TGTGCCAGTAGCAGACAGGGTCGCTCTGGAAACACCATATATTTT. Protein sequence: CASSRQGRSGNTIYF.

This chain connects TRBV6-2 or TRBV6-3 to TRBJ1-4, with D possibly TRBD1 on 5 matching bases. This CDR3 region has 17 residues. The germline V gene has CDR1 MNHEY and CDR2 SVGEGT. Trimming left V 5 bases short and J 2 bases short, with 18 bases between. This CDR3 is CASSPGPLEATNEKLFF. The CDR3 DNA follows: TGTGCCAGCAGTCCGGGACCCTTGGAGGCGACTAATGAAAAACTGTTTTTT.

V and J are TRBV7-8 and TRBJ2-1, with D possibly matching TRBD1 (5 bases). Trimming left V 4 bases short and J 10 bases short, with 14 bases between. Germline V gives CDR1 SGHVS, CDR2 FQNEAQ. CDR3 length: 13 residues. The CDR3 bases are TGTGCCAGCAGCTCCGCCGTAAGGGGCGAGCAGTTCTTC. It is translated as CASSSAVRGEQFF.

The rearrangement links TRBV6-5 to TRBJ2-2; a weak D match, TRBD1 (6 bases). This CDR3 is built from 15 residues. Trimming took off 5 bases at V and 0 bases at J, with 10 bases between the two ends. CDR1 MNHEY and CDR2 SVGAGI come from the germline V gene. DNA for the CDR3: TGTGCCAGCAGTCTACAGGGTTCGAACACCGGGGAGCTGTTTTTT. It specifies CASSLQGSNTGELFF.

The chain couples TRBV2 to TRBJ2-7; D not certain. The germline V and J ends were trimmed by 4 bases and 7 bases, with 8 bases remaining between them. The germline gives CDR1 SNHLY, CDR2 FYNNEI. The CDR3 runs to 11 residues. CDR3: CASSASREQYF. CDR3 nucleotides: TGTGCCAGCAGTGCCTCCAGAGAGCAGTACTTC.

The chain uses TRBV19 and TRBJ2-7, with a tentative D call TRBD2 (6 bases). The germline V gene encodes CDR1 LNHDA and CDR2 SQIVND (reference sequence). Trimming left V 6 bases short and J 6 bases short, with 15 bases between. The CDR3 covers 13 residues. The CDR3 reads CASRPAPGVEQYF. CDR3 coding DNA: TGTGCCAGTAGACCGGCTCCGGGGGTCGAGCAGTACTTC.

This chain connects TRBV3-1 (or the pseudogene TRBV3-2) to TRBJ1-4; a possible D gene is TRBD1 (6 bases). The CDR3 consists of 18 residues. Per the germline V gene, CDR1 is LGHDT and CDR2 is YNNKEL (reference sequence). V was pared by 0 bases and J by 9 bases, with 23 bases between. The CDR3 DNA follows: TGTGCCAGCAGCCAAGAGTCGAGTAAGGGGGGCGCGAGGCAAAAACTGTTTTTT. This sequence encodes CASSQESSKGGARQKLFF.

V is TRBV5-1 and J is TRBJ2-1; D tentatively reads TRBD1 or TRBD2 (6 bases each). V was shortened by 0 bases and J by 15 bases, with 19 bases between the two germline ends. The V gene's germline CDR1 is SGHRS and CDR2 YFSETQ. The CDR3 is made up of 14 amino acids. CDR3 sequence: CASSLGRSLGGRFF. CDR3 DNA sequence: TGCGCCAGCAGCTTGGGTCGCTCGCTGGGGGGCAGGTTCTTC.

This clone was detected a few times. The chain carries TRBV18 and TRBJ1-5; D possibly corresponds to TRBD1 (6 bases). CDR3 size: 16 residues. Trimming removed 0 bases from V and 2 bases from J, with 11 bases in between. Germline V CDR1 and CDR2: KGHSH, LQKENI. The DNA of the CDR3 is TGTGCCAGCTCACCACCGGGGGGGCTCGGCAATCAGCCCCAGCATTTT. Protein product: CASSPPGGLGNQPQHF.